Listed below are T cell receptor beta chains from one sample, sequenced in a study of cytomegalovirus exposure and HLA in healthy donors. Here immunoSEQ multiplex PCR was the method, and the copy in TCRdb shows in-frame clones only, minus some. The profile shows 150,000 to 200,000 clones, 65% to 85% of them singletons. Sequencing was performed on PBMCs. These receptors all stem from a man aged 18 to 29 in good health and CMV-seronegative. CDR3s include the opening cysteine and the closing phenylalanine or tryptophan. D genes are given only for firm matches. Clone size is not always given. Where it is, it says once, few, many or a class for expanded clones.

cdr3_aa: CASRYGLAATYEQYF
cdr3_nt: TGCGCCAGCAGGTACGGACTAGCCGCTACCTACGAGCAGTACTTC
clone_size: once
d_call: TRBD2
j_call: TRBJ2-7
v_call: TRBV4-1

cdr3_aa: CASAPEPQGNRRTF
cdr3_nt: TGTGCTAGTGCCCCAGAGCCTCAGGGGAACCGTCGCACCTTC
clone_size: -
d_call: -
j_call: TRBJ1-2
v_call: TRBV12-5

cdr3_aa: CAISENRQDGGEAFF
cdr3_nt: TGTGCCATCAGTGAGAACCGGCAGGACGGAGGTGAAGCTTTCTTT
clone_size: -
d_call: -
j_call: TRBJ1-1
v_call: TRBV10-3

cdr3_aa: CSVDLDRPYGYTF
cdr3_nt: TGCAGCGTTGACTTGGACAGGCCCTATGGCTACACCTTC
clone_size: -
d_call: TRBD1
j_call: TRBJ1-2
v_call: TRBV29-1

cdr3_aa: CASSTWGGTEAFF
cdr3_nt: TGTGCCAGCAGTACCTGGGGAGGCACTGAAGCTTTCTTT
clone_size: -
d_call: -
j_call: TRBJ1-1
v_call: TRBV27

cdr3_aa: CASSQGQVDNQPQHF
cdr3_nt: TGTGCCAGCAGCCAGGGACAGGTAGACAATCAGCCCCAGCATTTT
clone_size: -
d_call: TRBD1
j_call: TRBJ1-5
v_call: TRBV5-6

cdr3_aa: CASGQGTGELFF
cdr3_nt: TGTGCCAGCGGCCAGGGAACCGGGGAGCTGTTTTTT
clone_size: -
d_call: -
j_call: TRBJ2-2
v_call: TRBV7-9

cdr3_aa: CASSQIGTGGYEQYF
cdr3_nt: TGCGCCAGCAGCCAGATCGGGACAGGGGGCTACGAGCAGTACTTC
clone_size: -
d_call: TRBD1
j_call: TRBJ2-7
v_call: TRBV5-1

cdr3_aa: CASSLRTSAPYEQYF
cdr3_nt: TGTGCCAGCAGCTTGAGGACTAGTGCCCCCTACGAGCAGTACTTC
clone_size: -
d_call: TRBD2
j_call: TRBJ2-7
v_call: TRBV5-6

cdr3_aa: CASSPSGRAYNEQFF
cdr3_nt: TGCGCCAGCAGCCCAAGCGGGAGGGCGTACAATGAGCAGTTCTTC
clone_size: -
d_call: TRBD2
j_call: TRBJ2-1
v_call: TRBV4-1

cdr3_aa: CASSFQGFSTDTQYF
cdr3_nt: TGTGCCAGCAGCTTTCAGGGGTTTAGCACAGATACGCAGTATTTT
clone_size: -
d_call: -
j_call: TRBJ2-3
v_call: TRBV7-3

cdr3_aa: CATSKRQGFDTGELFF
cdr3_nt: TGTGCCACCAGCAAACGACAGGGATTCGACACCGGGGAGCTGTTTTTT
clone_size: -
d_call: TRBD1
j_call: TRBJ2-2
v_call: TRBV15

cdr3_aa: CASSRWTSGYNEQFF
cdr3_nt: TGCGCCAGCAGCCGTTGGACTAGCGGTTACAATGAGCAGTTCTTC
clone_size: -
d_call: TRBD2
j_call: TRBJ2-1
v_call: TRBV4-1

cdr3_aa: CASSPDRGISGANVLTF
cdr3_nt: TGTGCCAGCAGCCCGGACAGGGGAATCTCTGGGGCCAACGTCCTGACTTTC
clone_size: many
d_call: TRBD1
j_call: TRBJ2-6
v_call: TRBV7-8

cdr3_aa: CSVELRSSYNEQFF
cdr3_nt: TGCAGCGTTGAACTCCGGAGCTCCTACAATGAGCAGTTCTTC
clone_size: -
d_call: -
j_call: TRBJ2-1
v_call: TRBV29-1

cdr3_aa: CASGYSGGASQETQYF
cdr3_nt: TGTGCCAGCGGGTATAGCGGGGGGGCCTCGCAAGAGACCCAGTACTTC
clone_size: -
d_call: TRBD2
j_call: TRBJ2-5
v_call: TRBV7-9

cdr3_aa: CASSRSGGDPYEQYF
cdr3_nt: TGTGCCAGCAGCCGTAGCGGGGGGGATCCCTACGAGCAGTACTTC
clone_size: -
d_call: TRBD2
j_call: TRBJ2-7
v_call: TRBV7-2

cdr3_aa: CASGRQGIYNEQFF
cdr3_nt: TGTGCCAGCGGTCGACAGGGAATCTACAATGAGCAGTTCTTC
clone_size: -
d_call: TRBD1
j_call: TRBJ2-1
v_call: TRBV27

cdr3_aa: CASSLQGAIYNEQFF
cdr3_nt: TGTGCCAGCAGCTTACAAGGAGCTATCTACAATGAGCAGTTCTTC
clone_size: -
d_call: -
j_call: TRBJ2-1
v_call: TRBV7-2

cdr3_aa: CASSFTGEAEKLFF
cdr3_nt: TGTGCCAGCAGCTTCACAGGGGAGGCTGAAAAACTGTTTTTT
clone_size: -
d_call: TRBD1
j_call: TRBJ1-4
v_call: TRBV7-2

cdr3_aa: CASSPRTSGSTDTQYF
cdr3_nt: TGCGCCAGCAGCCCAAGGACTAGCGGTAGCACAGATACGCAGTATTTT
clone_size: once
d_call: TRBD2
j_call: TRBJ2-3
v_call: TRBV5-1

cdr3_aa: CASSLDGGKSADF
cdr3_nt: TGTGCCAGCAGCTTAGATGGCGGGAAAAGCGCGGACTTC
clone_size: few
d_call: -
j_call: TRBJ2-7
v_call: TRBV7-2

cdr3_aa: CASTPGESIYNEQFF
cdr3_nt: TGTGCCAGCACCCCCGGGGAGTCAATTTACAATGAGCAGTTCTTC
clone_size: -
d_call: -
j_call: TRBJ2-1
v_call: TRBV28

cdr3_aa: CASSYTGGLDTQYF
cdr3_nt: TGTGCCAGCAGTTACACTGGGGGCTTGGATACGCAGTATTTT
clone_size: -
d_call: -
j_call: TRBJ2-3
v_call: TRBV6-6

cdr3_aa: CASSLSGRGQDEQFF
cdr3_nt: TGTGCCAGCAGCTTGTCCGGCAGGGGGCAGGATGAGCAGTTCTTC
clone_size: -
d_call: TRBD1
j_call: TRBJ2-1
v_call: TRBV5-4

cdr3_aa: CASSPTQANSGNTIYF
cdr3_nt: TGTGCCAGCTCACCCACTCAGGCGAACTCTGGAAACACCATATATTTT
clone_size: -
d_call: -
j_call: TRBJ1-3
v_call: TRBV18

cdr3_aa: CASSPRGGEIINEQFF
cdr3_nt: TGTGCCAGCAGCCCCCGTGGGGGGGAGATTATCAATGAGCAGTTCTTC
clone_size: -
d_call: TRBD2
j_call: TRBJ2-1
v_call: TRBV7-9

cdr3_aa: CASSGRDRGREQYF
cdr3_nt: TGTGCCAGCAGTGGCCGGGACAGGGGGCGTGAGCAGTACTTC
clone_size: -
d_call: TRBD1
j_call: TRBJ2-7
v_call: TRBV2

cdr3_aa: CASSLPGGEGSPLHF
cdr3_nt: TGTGCCAGCAGCTTGCCGGGAGGAGAGGGTTCACCCCTCCACTTT
clone_size: -
d_call: -
j_call: TRBJ1-6
v_call: TRBV5-6

cdr3_aa: CSSSKNRGDYGYTF
cdr3_nt: TGTTCCAGCAGTAAAAACAGGGGAGACTATGGCTACACCTTC
clone_size: -
d_call: TRBD1
j_call: TRBJ1-2
v_call: TRBV7-9

cdr3_aa: CASSQIAGGPYNEQFF
cdr3_nt: TGTGCCAGCAGTCAGATAGCGGGAGGACCCTACAATGAGCAGTTCTTC
clone_size: -
d_call: TRBD2
j_call: TRBJ2-1
v_call: TRBV28

cdr3_aa: CASSQDLGDYSYEQYF
cdr3_nt: TGCGCCAGCAGCCAAGATTTAGGGGACTACTCCTACGAGCAGTACTTC
clone_size: -
d_call: TRBD2
j_call: TRBJ2-7
v_call: TRBV4-3

cdr3_aa: CASSDRAQPQHF
cdr3_nt: TGTGCCAGCAGTGACAGGGCTCAGCCCCAGCATTTT
clone_size: -
d_call: -
j_call: TRBJ1-5
v_call: TRBV6-1

cdr3_aa: CASSQGLVTGELFF
cdr3_nt: TGTGCCAGCAGCCAGGGACTAGTAACCGGGGAGCTGTTTTTT
clone_size: -
d_call: TRBD2
j_call: TRBJ2-2
v_call: TRBV5-4

cdr3_aa: CASSYFDRGYGYTF
cdr3_nt: TGTGCCAGCAGTTACTTCGACAGGGGCTATGGCTACACCTTC
clone_size: -
d_call: TRBD1
j_call: TRBJ1-2
v_call: TRBV6-6

cdr3_aa: CASSPGFLSGANVLTF
cdr3_nt: TGTGCCAGCAGCCCAGGGTTTCTCTCTGGGGCCAACGTCCTGACTTTC
clone_size: -
d_call: -
j_call: TRBJ2-6
v_call: TRBV11-2

cdr3_aa: CASRGAGQGSYEQYF
cdr3_nt: TGTGCCAGCAGAGGGGCGGGACAGGGATCCTACGAGCAGTACTTC
clone_size: -
d_call: TRBD1
j_call: TRBJ2-7
v_call: TRBV5-4

cdr3_aa: CASSQSREQYF
cdr3_nt: TGTGCCAGCAGCCAATCGCGCGAGCAGTACTTC
clone_size: -
d_call: -
j_call: TRBJ2-7
v_call: TRBV16

cdr3_aa: CASSKNGGTAKYEQFF
cdr3_nt: TGTGCCAGCAGTAAAAACGGGGGTACAGCGAAATACGAGCAGTTCTTC
clone_size: -
d_call: -
j_call: TRBJ2-1
v_call: TRBV2

cdr3_aa: CASSSRQGSYEQYF
cdr3_nt: TGTGCCAGCAGCTCTCGGCAGGGCTCCTACGAGCAGTACTTC
clone_size: -
d_call: -
j_call: TRBJ2-7
v_call: TRBV5-6

cdr3_aa: CASSSPTGDYGYTF
cdr3_nt: TGTGCCAGCAGTTCCCCCACAGGGGACTATGGCTACACCTTC
clone_size: -
d_call: TRBD1
j_call: TRBJ1-2
v_call: TRBV7-9

cdr3_aa: CASSELTSGANVLTF
cdr3_nt: TGTGCCAGCAGTGAATTGACATCTGGGGCCAACGTCCTGACTTTC
clone_size: few
d_call: -
j_call: TRBJ2-6
v_call: TRBV6-1